This T cell receptor (beta chain) was captured in a study of post-analysis software for immune sequencing data. Overall study findings and caveats: Patients showed TRBV5-6, TRBV5-1 and TRBV20-1 among 4 or 5 TRBV segments more frequent than in controls. Normalized Chao1 diversity was significantly lower in multiple sclerosis patients than in controls.

This clonotype was seen a handful of times. The target antigen is unknown. Prepared TCR beta cDNA libraries contained unique molecular identifiers. TCRdb recomputed calls from the PCR reads with MiXCR, one row per CDR3 protein. In the table there are a few hundred thousand distinct CDR3 sequences, roughly 34% of which are singletons. CDR1 is MNHEY and CDR2 is SVGEGT in the germline V gene. The CDR3 has 13 amino acids. The germline V and J ends were trimmed by 6 bases and 0 bases, with 9 bases remaining between them. Sequencing was done on a sample of blood. The origin of this receptor is a girl aged 2-17 years with multiple sclerosis. The rearrangement uses TRBV6-2 or TRBV6-3 and TRBJ2-7, with a weak D call TRBD1 (6 bases). The CDR3 is CASRAGVSYEQYF. The CDR3 DNA is TGTGCCAGCAGGGCAGGGGTCTCCTACGAGCAGTACTTC.